The subject of this entry is one TCR beta chain. This record comes from a study of cytomegalovirus exposure and HLA in healthy donors. The primer mix had 60 Vbeta and 13 Jbeta primers. Data came from immunoSEQ multiplex PCR; TCRdb stores just in-frame clones and leaves some out. The data contain under 250,000 clones, 65% to 90% of them singletons. This CDR3 is built from 17 residues. Per germline, CDR1 LGHNT and CDR2 FRNRAP. J gave up 2 bases and V 0 bases, and 2 bases lay outside the gene matches. Sample: PBMCs. The origin of this receptor is a woman between 50 and 59 years old in good health and CMV-seronegative. The chain recombines TRBV12-5 with TRBJ2-3; TRBD2 aligns across 13 bases. Written as DNA, the CDR3 is TGTGCTAGTGGTTTGGTAGGGACTAGCGGGACCACAGATACGCAGTATTTT. Its translation: CASGLVGTSGTTDTQYF.